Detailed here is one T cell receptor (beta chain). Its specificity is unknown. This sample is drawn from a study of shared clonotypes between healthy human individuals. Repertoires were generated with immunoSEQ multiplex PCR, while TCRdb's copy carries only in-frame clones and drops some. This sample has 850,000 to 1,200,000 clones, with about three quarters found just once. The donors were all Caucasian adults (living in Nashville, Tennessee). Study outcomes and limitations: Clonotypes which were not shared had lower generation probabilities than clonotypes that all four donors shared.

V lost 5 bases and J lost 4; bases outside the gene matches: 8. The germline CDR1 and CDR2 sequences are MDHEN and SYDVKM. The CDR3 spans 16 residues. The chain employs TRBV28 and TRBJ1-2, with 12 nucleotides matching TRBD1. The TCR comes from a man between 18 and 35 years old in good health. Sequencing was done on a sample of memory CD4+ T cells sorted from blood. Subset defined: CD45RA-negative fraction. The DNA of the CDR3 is TGTGCCAGCAGTACTCCGGGACAGGGGGCGGGCTATGGCTACACCTTC. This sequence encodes CASSTPGQGAGYGYTF.